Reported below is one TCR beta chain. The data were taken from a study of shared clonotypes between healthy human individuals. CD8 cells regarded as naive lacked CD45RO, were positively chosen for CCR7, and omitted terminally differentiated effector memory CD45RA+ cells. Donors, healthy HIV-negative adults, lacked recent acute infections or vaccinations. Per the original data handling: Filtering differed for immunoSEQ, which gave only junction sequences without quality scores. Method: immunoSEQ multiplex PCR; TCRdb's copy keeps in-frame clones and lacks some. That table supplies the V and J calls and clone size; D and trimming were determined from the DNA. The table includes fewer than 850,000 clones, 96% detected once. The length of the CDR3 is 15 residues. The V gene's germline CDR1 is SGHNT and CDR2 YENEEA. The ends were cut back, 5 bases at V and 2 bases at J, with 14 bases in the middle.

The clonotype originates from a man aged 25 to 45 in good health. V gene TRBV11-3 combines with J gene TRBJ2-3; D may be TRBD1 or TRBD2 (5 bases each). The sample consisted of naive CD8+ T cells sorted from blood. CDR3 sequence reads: CASSEGGGVTDTQYF. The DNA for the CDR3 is TGTGCCAGCAGCGAGGGTGGGGGAGTCACAGATACGCAGTATTTT.